Listed below are T cell receptor beta chains from one sample, sequenced in a study of tissue T cells after allogeneic stem cell transplantation. Sequencing was performed with immunoSEQ multiplex PCR; in TCRdb, only in-frame clones are kept and a portion is missing. The table shows just under 10,000 clones, with roughly 60% occurring only once. Here the sequenced sample was tissue from the jejunum, taken at autopsy. The receptor source for this set is a woman between 18 and 55 years old with breast cancer. The CDR3 runs from the conserved cysteine through the conserved F or W. The order of the fields is CDR3 DNA, CDR3 protein, clone size, D gene, J gene, V gene. D genes are given only for firm matches. Size tells how often a clone was seen (once, few, many) or the class of an expanded clone, and some rows leave it out.

CDR3nt: TGTGCCAGCAGCTCAGGTGACAGGGGTAATTCACCCCTCCACTTT
CDR3aa: CASSSGDRGNSPLHF
abundance: NA
d_gene: TRBD1
j_gene: TRBJ1-6
v_gene: TRBV5-8

CDR3nt: TGTGCCAGCAGTCCGACAGATGGCAACTATGGCTACACCTTC
CDR3aa: CASSPTDGNYGYTF
abundance: few
d_gene: NA
j_gene: TRBJ1-2
v_gene: TRBV7-2

CDR3nt: TGTGCCAGCAGACCCACAGGGGTAAGGCTCGAGCAGTACTTC
CDR3aa: CASRPTGVRLEQYF
abundance: NA
d_gene: TRBD1
j_gene: TRBJ2-7
v_gene: TRBV6-5

CDR3nt: TGTGCCAGCAGCGGGAGGGTTAAAGGCACTGAAGCTTTCTTT
CDR3aa: CASSGRVKGTEAFF
abundance: once
d_gene: NA
j_gene: TRBJ1-1
v_gene: TRBV6-5

CDR3nt: TGTGCCTGGAAGGGACAGGCCAGCTCCTATAATTCACCCCTCCACTTT
CDR3aa: CAWKGQASSYNSPLHF
abundance: few
d_gene: TRBD1
j_gene: TRBJ1-6
v_gene: TRBV30

CDR3nt: TGTGCCAGCAGGAGTTTCTTAACAGGGGAAGGAAATTCACCCCTCCACTTT
CDR3aa: CASRSFLTGEGNSPLHF
abundance: medium-sized
d_gene: NA
j_gene: TRBJ1-6
v_gene: TRBV21-1

CDR3nt: TGTGCCAGCAGCAGAAGCGGGGGGGGCCTAGAGTACTTC
CDR3aa: CASSRSGGGLEYF
abundance: NA
d_gene: TRBD2
j_gene: TRBJ2-7
v_gene: TRBV7-2

CDR3nt: TGTGCCAGCAGCGAAGGGACAGGGAACCGAAAACTGTTTTTT
CDR3aa: CASSEGTGNRKLFF
abundance: NA
d_gene: TRBD1
j_gene: TRBJ1-4
v_gene: TRBV27

CDR3nt: TGTGCCAGCAGCCCCCTGGGTGGGTCTGGGGCCAACGTCCTGACTTTC
CDR3aa: CASSPLGGSGANVLTF
abundance: NA
d_gene: NA
j_gene: TRBJ2-6
v_gene: TRBV3-1/TRBV3-2

CDR3nt: TGTGCCAGTAGCCTGACCCTACTAGCGGGAGAGGGCGGGGAGCTGTTTTTT
CDR3aa: CASSLTLLAGEGGELFF
abundance: NA
d_gene: TRBD2
j_gene: TRBJ2-2
v_gene: TRBV7-3

CDR3nt: TGTGCCAGCAGTTACGTGTCGGGACAGTACGAGCAGTACTTC
CDR3aa: CASSYVSGQYEQYF
abundance: NA
d_gene: TRBD1
j_gene: TRBJ2-7
v_gene: TRBV6-2/TRBV6-3

CDR3nt: TGTGCCAGCAGCCTCGATGGGGGACTAGGCACAGATACGCAGTATTTT
CDR3aa: CASSLDGGLGTDTQYF
abundance: NA
d_gene: TRBD2
j_gene: TRBJ2-3
v_gene: TRBV9

CDR3nt: TGTGCCAGCAGCCCCGGGACAGGGCGGGCCGGGGAGCTGTTTTTT
CDR3aa: CASSPGTGRAGELFF
abundance: NA
d_gene: TRBD1
j_gene: TRBJ2-2
v_gene: TRBV5-4

CDR3nt: TGCGCCAGCAGCCCCGGGACTAGCGGGAAAAACATTCAGTACTTC
CDR3aa: CASSPGTSGKNIQYF
abundance: once
d_gene: TRBD2
j_gene: TRBJ2-4
v_gene: TRBV5-1

CDR3nt: TGTGCCAGCAGCCAAGAGGGGTCACCCCTCCACTTT
CDR3aa: CASSQEGSPLHF
abundance: medium-sized
d_gene: NA
j_gene: TRBJ1-6
v_gene: TRBV3-1/TRBV3-2

CDR3nt: TGTGCCAGCAGCCAAGATAGCAGGGGGACAGGGCAGGGTCTGGGAGAGACCCAGTACTTC
CDR3aa: CASSQDSRGTGQGLGETQYF
abundance: NA
d_gene: TRBD1
j_gene: TRBJ2-5
v_gene: TRBV14

CDR3nt: TGTGCCAGCAGCGACCAACTAGACACCTACGAGCAGTACTTC
CDR3aa: CASSDQLDTYEQYF
abundance: NA
d_gene: NA
j_gene: TRBJ2-7
v_gene: TRBV4-2

CDR3nt: TGTGCCTGCCGACGGGGGTTAGGGGATAATTCACCCCTCCACTTT
CDR3aa: CACRRGLGDNSPLHF
abundance: medium-sized
d_gene: NA
j_gene: TRBJ1-6
v_gene: TRBV30

CDR3nt: TGTGCCAGCAGCTTGTATGGGAATGGCTACACCTTC
CDR3aa: CASSLYGNGYTF
abundance: NA
d_gene: NA
j_gene: TRBJ1-2
v_gene: TRBV5-4

CDR3nt: TGTGCCAGTAGTGAGTCGGGAAACTATGGCTACACCTTC
CDR3aa: CASSESGNYGYTF
abundance: NA
d_gene: NA
j_gene: TRBJ1-2
v_gene: TRBV19

CDR3nt: TGTGCCAGCAGCCTAGCGGGAGTCTACAATGAGCAGTTCTTC
CDR3aa: CASSLAGVYNEQFF
abundance: NA
d_gene: TRBD2
j_gene: TRBJ2-1
v_gene: TRBV7-8

CDR3nt: TGTGCCTGGAGTGTACCAGGGAGGCATACTAATGAAAAACTGTTTTTT
CDR3aa: CAWSVPGRHTNEKLFF
abundance: NA
d_gene: NA
j_gene: TRBJ1-4
v_gene: TRBV30

CDR3nt: TGTGCCAGTAGTATAGGACGGTTTGAAGCTTTCTTT
CDR3aa: CASSIGRFEAFF
abundance: once
d_gene: NA
j_gene: TRBJ1-1
v_gene: TRBV19

CDR3nt: TGTGCCAGTAGCCGATTGACAGGGGTTTCTAACTATGGCTACACCTTC
CDR3aa: CASSRLTGVSNYGYTF
abundance: once
d_gene: TRBD1
j_gene: TRBJ1-2
v_gene: TRBV19

CDR3nt: TGTGCCAGCAGCTTAGAACCGGGGAGGCTAGCCAACATTCAGTACTTC
CDR3aa: CASSLEPGRLANIQYF
abundance: NA
d_gene: NA
j_gene: TRBJ2-4
v_gene: TRBV11-2

CDR3nt: TGTGCTTGGGCGGGAGGGGAGACCCAGTACTTC
CDR3aa: CAWAGGETQYF
abundance: NA
d_gene: TRBD2
j_gene: TRBJ2-5
v_gene: TRBV30

CDR3nt: TGTGCCAGCAGTGATCCGGGACTAGTGCCCTACGAGCAGTACTTC
CDR3aa: CASSDPGLVPYEQYF
abundance: medium-sized
d_gene: TRBD2
j_gene: TRBJ2-7
v_gene: TRBV6-2/TRBV6-3

CDR3nt: TGTGCCAGCAGCTTAAGTCGGGAGACCCAGTACTTC
CDR3aa: CASSLSRETQYF
abundance: once
d_gene: NA
j_gene: TRBJ2-5
v_gene: TRBV7-2

CDR3nt: TGTGCCAGCAGCTTGACTAGCGGGGGGGCCGGGGATGAGCAGTTCTTC
CDR3aa: CASSLTSGGAGDEQFF
abundance: NA
d_gene: TRBD2
j_gene: TRBJ2-1
v_gene: TRBV5-4

CDR3nt: TGCGCCAGCAGAGGGGGTAGAATGGATCAGCCCCAGCATTTT
CDR3aa: CASRGGRMDQPQHF
abundance: NA
d_gene: NA
j_gene: TRBJ1-5
v_gene: TRBV23-1

CDR3nt: TGTGCCAGCAGTTACTCGATAGGGGACACGGTTTATGGCTACACCTTC
CDR3aa: CASSYSIGDTVYGYTF
abundance: NA
d_gene: NA
j_gene: TRBJ1-2
v_gene: TRBV6-5

CDR3nt: TGTGCCAGCAGCTATCTCCGCGAAGCTTTCTTT
CDR3aa: CASSYLREAFF
abundance: NA
d_gene: NA
j_gene: TRBJ1-1
v_gene: TRBV11-2

CDR3nt: TGTGCCAGCATGACAAGGACAATGGAGACCCAGTACTTC
CDR3aa: CASMTRTMETQYF
abundance: NA
d_gene: NA
j_gene: TRBJ2-5
v_gene: TRBV2

CDR3nt: TGTGCCAGCAGTGTCCGAAGGAACACTGAAGCTTTCTTT
CDR3aa: CASSVRRNTEAFF
abundance: NA
d_gene: NA
j_gene: TRBJ1-1
v_gene: TRBV27

CDR3nt: TGCGCCAGCAGAGAAACTAATGAAAAACTGTTTTTT
CDR3aa: CASRETNEKLFF
abundance: NA
d_gene: NA
j_gene: TRBJ1-4
v_gene: TRBV5-1

CDR3nt: TGTGCCAGCAGCATGAATAGCCTCCCGGGGAAAGAGACCCAGTACTTC
CDR3aa: CASSMNSLPGKETQYF
abundance: NA
d_gene: NA
j_gene: TRBJ2-5
v_gene: TRBV7-9

CDR3nt: TGTGCCAGCAGCCGAACCTCGGACCCGATAGGAGAGACCCAGTACTTC
CDR3aa: CASSRTSDPIGETQYF
abundance: NA
d_gene: NA
j_gene: TRBJ2-5
v_gene: TRBV9

CDR3nt: TGTGCCAGCAGCTTAGTTCGGGCAGATGAAGCTTTCTTT
CDR3aa: CASSLVRADEAFF
abundance: NA
d_gene: NA
j_gene: TRBJ1-1
v_gene: TRBV7-2

CDR3nt: TGTGCCAGCAGCTTAAGCGGGGTGGTTCGAGAGACCCAGTACTTC
CDR3aa: CASSLSGVVRETQYF
abundance: once
d_gene: TRBD2
j_gene: TRBJ2-5
v_gene: TRBV5-5

CDR3nt: TGTGCCAGCAGTTTAAGCGGGGGGGCGTCCGGGGAGCTGTTTTTT
CDR3aa: CASSLSGGASGELFF
abundance: NA
d_gene: TRBD2
j_gene: TRBJ2-2
v_gene: TRBV27

CDR3nt: TGTGCCAGCTCCCCTGGACTAGCGGCTTTTTCGCAGTATTTT
CDR3aa: CASSPGLAAFSQYF
abundance: NA
d_gene: TRBD2
j_gene: TRBJ2-3
v_gene: TRBV18

CDR3nt: TGTGCCAGCAGTGGGGCAGGGGGCGTCAAAGGCTACACCTTC
CDR3aa: CASSGAGGVKGYTF
abundance: NA
d_gene: TRBD1
j_gene: TRBJ1-2
v_gene: TRBV2

CDR3nt: TGTGCCAGCAGCCCAGCGACTAGCTGGGAGACCCAGTACTTC
CDR3aa: CASSPATSWETQYF
abundance: NA
d_gene: TRBD2
j_gene: TRBJ2-5
v_gene: TRBV7-9

CDR3nt: TGCGCCAGCAGCTTGGGGGCTGGGACTCAGCCCCAGCATTTT
CDR3aa: CASSLGAGTQPQHF
abundance: NA
d_gene: NA
j_gene: TRBJ1-5
v_gene: TRBV5-1

CDR3nt: TGCAGCGCTCTGGGGTCAGCCCCGGTCAAGGCCAAAAACATTCAGTACTTC
CDR3aa: CSALGSAPVKAKNIQYF
abundance: NA
d_gene: NA
j_gene: TRBJ2-4
v_gene: TRBV29-1

CDR3nt: TGTGCCAGCAGTGAGGGGCTCCAAGCTTTCTTT
CDR3aa: CASSEGLQAFF
abundance: medium-sized
d_gene: NA
j_gene: TRBJ1-1
v_gene: TRBV2

CDR3nt: TGTGCCGCCAGTAACCCGGGACAGGGGGTTGAAAAACTGTTTTTT
CDR3aa: CAASNPGQGVEKLFF
abundance: few
d_gene: TRBD1
j_gene: TRBJ1-4
v_gene: TRBV10-3

CDR3nt: TGTGCCAGCAGAAAAGCGGGAACGGACCACGAGCAGTACTTC
CDR3aa: CASRKAGTDHEQYF
abundance: NA
d_gene: TRBD2
j_gene: TRBJ2-7
v_gene: TRBV28

CDR3nt: TGTGCCAGCAGTTTTGCGGAGGCCTACGAGCAGTACTTC
CDR3aa: CASSFAEAYEQYF
abundance: NA
d_gene: NA
j_gene: TRBJ2-7
v_gene: TRBV12-3/TRBV12-4